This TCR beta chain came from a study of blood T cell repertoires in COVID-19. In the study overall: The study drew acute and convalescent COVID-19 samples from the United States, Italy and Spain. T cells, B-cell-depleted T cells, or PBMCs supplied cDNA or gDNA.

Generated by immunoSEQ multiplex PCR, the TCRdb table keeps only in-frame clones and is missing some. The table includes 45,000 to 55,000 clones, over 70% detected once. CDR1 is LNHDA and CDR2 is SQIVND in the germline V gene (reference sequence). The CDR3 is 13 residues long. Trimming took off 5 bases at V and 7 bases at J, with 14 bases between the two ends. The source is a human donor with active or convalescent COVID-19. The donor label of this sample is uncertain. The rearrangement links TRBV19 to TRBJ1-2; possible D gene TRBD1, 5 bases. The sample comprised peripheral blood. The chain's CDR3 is CASSEDGGGGYTF. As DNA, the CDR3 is TGTGCCAGTAGTGAGGACGGGGGAGGTGGCTACACCTTC.